This passage covers 2 T cell receptor beta chains from one sample sequenced in a study of Ad26.COV2.S vaccination and SARS-CoV-2 variants. Sequenced by immunoSEQ multiplex PCR; TCRdb stores in-frame clones only, minus some. The sample has 410,000 or so clones, roughly 90% seen once. The sample's treatment: 15 to 20 received Ad26.COV2.S at low or high dose, single or two shots; a few received placebo; per-sample allocation not given. Samples came from day 63 after the first vaccine or placebo injection. Source: peripheral blood, taken in a trial of Ad26.COV2.S vaccine versus placebo. These TCRs come from a person aged 18-60 years who received the Ad26.COV2.S COVID-19 vaccine or a placebo.

The V and J genes are TRBV19 and TRBJ2-3; no firm D call. The V gene lost 6 bases and the J gene lost 0 bases, with 22 bases spanning the gap. The CDR3 covers 18 residues. Germline CDR1 is LNHDA and CDR2 is SQIVND (reference sequence). The CDR3 DNA is TGTGCCAGTAGCCTCGGCGGCGGCCCAGCCTTTAGCACAGATACGCAGTATTTT. It codes for CASSLGGGPAFSTDTQYF.

Note on this clone: A junction end diverges from the germline sequence, so it may reflect a read error. The chain carries TRBV10-2 and TRBJ2-3; 9 nucleotides match TRBD1. The CDR3 runs to 16 residues. CDR1 is WSHSY, CDR2 SAAADI, per germline. CDR3 DNA sequence: TGCGCCAGCAGTGACCCTTGGACAGGGGCGAAATATTTTGGTCGTTTT. Protein product: CASSDPWTGAKYFGRF.